The T cell receptor beta chain described here comes from a study of PD-L1 blockade in urothelial cancer. The method was immunoSEQ multiplex PCR; TCRdb's version includes in-frame clones alone and lacks a portion of them. The sample has 60,000 or so clones; over 70% are singletons. Material: PBMCs, obtained around atezolizumab (anti-PD-L1) treatment. This receptor was obtained from a man in his 70s with urothelial cancer.

CDR3 loop: CASSSPQGAVSNEKLFF. The CDR3 DNA reads TGTGCCAGCAGCTCACCGCAGGGGGCGGTGAGTAATGAAAAACTGTTTTTT. V gene TRBV5-6 combines with J gene TRBJ1-4, with 8 bases identical to TRBD1. The CDR3 has 17 amino acids. The J segment lost 4 bases and the V segment lost 3 bases, leaving 11 bases of the junction unmatched. CDR1 SGHDT and CDR2 YYEEEE come from the germline V gene.